This T cell receptor (beta chain) was sequenced in a study of T cells in Graves' hyperthyroidism and ophthalmopathy. Researchers took RNA transcripts and amplified the TCR beta CDR3 regions from them. The HTBI set primed first-round TCR CDR3 RT-PCR. TCRdb recomputed calls from the multiplex PCR reads with MiXCR, one row per CDR3 protein. Of fewer than 550,000 distinct CDR3 sequences listed, around a sixth are singletons. The V gene lost 3 bases and the J gene lost 0 bases, with 17 bases spanning the gap. This CDR3 spans 17 amino acids. Germline CDR1 and CDR2: MNHEY and SMNVEV (reference sequence). The patients, who ranged from 18 to 65 in age, presented with newly diagnosed hyperthyroidism lasting under 2 months. Source material for PBMCs was more than 7.5 ml fresh peripheral blood.

The TCR originated in a woman aged 18-29 years with Graves' hyperthyroidism. This chain links TRBV27 with TRBJ1-2; D is possibly TRBD1 (5 bases). The sequencing input was blood. CDR3 bases: TGTGCCAGCAGTTTCTACAGCTCCTCGGGGGCTAACTATGGCTACACCTTC. This gives the protein CASSFYSSSGANYGYTF.